This T cell receptor beta chain was obtained from a study of shared T cell receptors in the human thymus. The repertoire was sequenced with immunoSEQ multiplex PCR; TCRdb's copy has only in-frame clones and lacks some. The sample consists of some 640,000 clones, about 89% of them appearing once. This CDR3 has 17 residues. With 0 bases clipped from V and 2 bases from J, the junction kept 7 bases outside the gene matches. Germline V gives CDR1 MGHRA, CDR2 YSYEKL. A further study also used this sample, focusing on human thymus T cells. That investigation notes: Infants, healthy and Finnish, who were having corrective surgery for congenital heart defects served as donors. Repertoires sampled from thymus and blood appeared biased in V and J gene usage. Reports from related research described highly overlapping thymic repertoires among unrelated individuals.

The origin of this receptor is a boy in the first two years of life with a congenital heart defect. The material sequenced was thymocytes. This chain connects TRBV4-1 to TRBJ2-5; TRBD2 matches at 9 bases. The CDR3 bases are TGCGCCAGCAGCCAAGACTTGGCTAGCGGGGAGCAAGAGACCCAGTACTTC. Translated: CASSQDLASGEQETQYF.